The T cell receptor beta chain described here comes from a study of CD8 T cells in ankylosing spondylitis. Whole-study results and caveats: The authors reported significant enrichment of disease-linked clones in matched ankylosing spondylitis synovial fluid. What seemed typical of ankylosing spondylitis blood was a TCR beta motif built from several highly homologous variants.

Germline V gene sequence: CDR1 SGHVS, CDR2 FNYEAQ. This CDR3 is 13 amino acids long. V lost 4 bases to trimming and J lost 10 bases, with 11 bases between them. As regards this clonotype: Its antigen is currently unknown.

TCRdb used MiXCR to reprocess the 5' RACE reads, holding one entry per CDR3 protein. Among some 450,000 distinct CDR3 sequences, under 20% were seen once, and the ten largest hold 1%. Sequencing was done on a sample of blood, either unsorted or a sorted T cell fraction (not recorded which). The chain has TRBV7-6 and TRBJ1-6, with D tentatively TRBD1 (5 bases). This clonotype originated in a male donor with ankylosing spondylitis. CDR3 amino acids: CASSSGRNSPLHF. In DNA form, the CDR3 reads TGTGCCAGCAGCTCGGGACGCAACTCACCCCTCCACTTT.